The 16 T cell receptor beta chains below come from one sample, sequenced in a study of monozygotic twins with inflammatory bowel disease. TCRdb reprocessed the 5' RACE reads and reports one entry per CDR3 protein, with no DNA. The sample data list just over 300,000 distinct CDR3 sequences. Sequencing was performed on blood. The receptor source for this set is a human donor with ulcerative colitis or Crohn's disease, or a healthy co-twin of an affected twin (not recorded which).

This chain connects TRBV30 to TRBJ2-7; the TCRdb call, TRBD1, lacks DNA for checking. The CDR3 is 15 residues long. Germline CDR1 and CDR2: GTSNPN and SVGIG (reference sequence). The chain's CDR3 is CAWSARDRSTYEQYF.

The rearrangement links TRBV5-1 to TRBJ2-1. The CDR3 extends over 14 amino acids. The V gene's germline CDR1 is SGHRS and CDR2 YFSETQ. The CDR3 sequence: CASSLEDNYNEQFF.

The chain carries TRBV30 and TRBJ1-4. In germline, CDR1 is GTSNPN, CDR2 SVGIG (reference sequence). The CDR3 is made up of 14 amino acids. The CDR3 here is CAWSAKGTNEKLFF.

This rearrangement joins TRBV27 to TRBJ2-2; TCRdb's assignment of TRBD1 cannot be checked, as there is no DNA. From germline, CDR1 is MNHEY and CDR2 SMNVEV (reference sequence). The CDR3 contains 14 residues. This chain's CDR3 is CASSLQGGSGELFF.

The CDR3 loop is CASSAYRESYYEQYF. This chain uses TRBV18 with TRBJ2-7; TCRdb calls TRBD1, which cannot be checked without DNA. Per the germline V gene, CDR1 is KGHSH and CDR2 is LQKENI. This CDR3 has 15 residues.

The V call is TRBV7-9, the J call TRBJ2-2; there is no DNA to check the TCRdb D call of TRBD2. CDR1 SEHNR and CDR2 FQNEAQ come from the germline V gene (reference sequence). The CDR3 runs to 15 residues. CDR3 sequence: CASSRGLDHTGELFF.

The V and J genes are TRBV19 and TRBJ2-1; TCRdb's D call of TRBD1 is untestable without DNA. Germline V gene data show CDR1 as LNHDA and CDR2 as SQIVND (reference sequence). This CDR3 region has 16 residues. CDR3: CASAKPTPSSYNEQFF.

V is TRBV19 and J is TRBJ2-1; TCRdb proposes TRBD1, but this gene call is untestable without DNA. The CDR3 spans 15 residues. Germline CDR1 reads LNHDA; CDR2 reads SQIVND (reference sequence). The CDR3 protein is CATTSWGAGGNEQFF.

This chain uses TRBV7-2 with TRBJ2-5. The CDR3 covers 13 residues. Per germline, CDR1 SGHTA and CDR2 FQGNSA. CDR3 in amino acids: CASSFEAQETQYF.

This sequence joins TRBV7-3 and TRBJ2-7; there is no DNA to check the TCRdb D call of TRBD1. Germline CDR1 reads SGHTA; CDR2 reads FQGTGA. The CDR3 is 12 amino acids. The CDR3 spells CASSDTGTEQYF.

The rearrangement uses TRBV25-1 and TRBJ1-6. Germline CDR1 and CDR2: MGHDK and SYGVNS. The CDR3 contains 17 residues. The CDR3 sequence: CASSELQGAAINSPLHF.

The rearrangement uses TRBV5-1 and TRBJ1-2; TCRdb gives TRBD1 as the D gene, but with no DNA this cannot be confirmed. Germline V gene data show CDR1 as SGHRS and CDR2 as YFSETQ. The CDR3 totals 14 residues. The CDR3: CASSLSGRNYGYTF.

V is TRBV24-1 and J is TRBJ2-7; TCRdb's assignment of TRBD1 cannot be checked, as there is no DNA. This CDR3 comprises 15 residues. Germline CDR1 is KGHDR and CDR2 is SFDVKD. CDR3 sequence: CATSDSTGTTYEQYF.

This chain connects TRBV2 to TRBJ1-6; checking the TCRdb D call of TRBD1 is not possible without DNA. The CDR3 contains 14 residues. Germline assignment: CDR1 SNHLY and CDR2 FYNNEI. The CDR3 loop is CASTRTGTNSPLHF.

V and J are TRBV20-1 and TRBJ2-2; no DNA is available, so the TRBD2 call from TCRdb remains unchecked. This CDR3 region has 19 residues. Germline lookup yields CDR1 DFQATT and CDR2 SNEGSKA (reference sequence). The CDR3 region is CSARDRGSGRAMVTGELFF.

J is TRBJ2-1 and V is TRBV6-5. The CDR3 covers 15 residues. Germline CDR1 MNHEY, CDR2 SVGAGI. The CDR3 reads CASSLTATGNNEQFF.